The clone carrying this T cell receptor (beta chain) was recorded only once. A much more abundant neighbour one base away suggests this may be a read error. There are 14 residues in the CDR3. Germline CDR1 reads SGHKS; CDR2 reads YYEKEE (reference sequence). The entry originates in a study of Graves' ophthalmopathy and Graves' hyperthyroidism. Beta-chain TCR CDR3 regions were amplified from RNA transcripts. The first-round RT-PCR employed HTBI primers together with the Qiagen OneStep RT-PCR kit. A multiplex PCR was then performed as the second round. Via MiXCR, TCRdb re-called the multiplex PCR reads, giving one row per CDR3 protein. The table records around 660,000 distinct CDR3 sequences, over 40% of them present only once.

The TCR comes from an adult man with Graves' ophthalmopathy. The V gene is TRBV5-5, the J gene TRBJ2-7; D may match TRBD1 or TRBD2 (6 bases each). The sample taken for sequencing was peripheral blood. CDR3 DNA sequence: TGCGCCAGCAGCTTGGCCGGGGGCAAATACGAGCAGCACTTC. Protein sequence: CASSLAGGKYEQHF.